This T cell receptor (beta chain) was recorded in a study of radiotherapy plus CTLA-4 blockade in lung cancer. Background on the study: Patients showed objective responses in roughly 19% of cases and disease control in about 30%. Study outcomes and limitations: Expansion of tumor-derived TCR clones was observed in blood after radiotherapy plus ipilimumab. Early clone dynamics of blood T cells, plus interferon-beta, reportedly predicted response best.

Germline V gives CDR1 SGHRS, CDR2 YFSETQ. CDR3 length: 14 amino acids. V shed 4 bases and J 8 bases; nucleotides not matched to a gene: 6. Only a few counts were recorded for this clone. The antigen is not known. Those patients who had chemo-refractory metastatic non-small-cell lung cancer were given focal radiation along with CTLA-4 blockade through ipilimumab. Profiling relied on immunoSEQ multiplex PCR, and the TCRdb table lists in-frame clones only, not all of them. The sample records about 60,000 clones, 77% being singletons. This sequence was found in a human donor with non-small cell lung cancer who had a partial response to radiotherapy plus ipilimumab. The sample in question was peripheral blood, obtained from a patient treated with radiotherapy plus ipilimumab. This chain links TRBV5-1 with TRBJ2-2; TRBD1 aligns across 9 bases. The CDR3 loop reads CASSQQGASGELFF. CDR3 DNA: TGCGCCAGCAGCCAACAGGGGGCGAGTGGGGAGCTGTTTTTT.